The 5 T cell receptor beta chains below all came from one sample that was sequenced in a study of T cells expressing NK-cell markers. With the 5' RACE reads reprocessed, TCRdb shows one record per CDR3 protein and no DNA. The sample has 500,000 to 700,000 distinct CDR3 sequences. Sequenced input: blood T cells: a sorted CD56 or NKG2C T cell subset, CD4+ or CD8+ T cells, or bulk PBMC T cells (not recorded which). All receptors come from a man aged 18 to 30 in good health.

This sequence joins TRBV20-1 and TRBJ1-1; TCRdb outputs TRBD1, but without DNA this stays unchecked. Germline lookup yields CDR1 DFQATT and CDR2 SNEGSKA (reference sequence). This CDR3 comprises 16 residues. The CDR3 loop is CSARHQTGRLNTEAFF.

This sequence joins TRBV12-3 or TRBV12-4 and TRBJ1-6. This CDR3 region has 15 residues. CDR3 amino acids: CASSLSQALDSPLHF.

The chain joins TRBV5-1 to TRBJ2-2; TCRdb designates TRBD2, a call that cannot be tested without DNA. This CDR3 contains 17 residues. The V gene's germline CDR1 is SGHRS and CDR2 YFSETQ. CDR3: CASRVQGGSAPTGELFF.

The chain recombines TRBV19 with TRBJ2-3; the TCRdb call, TRBD2, lacks DNA for checking. The CDR3 is 16 amino acids. Germline CDR1 LNHDA, CDR2 SQIVND (reference sequence). CDR3 sequence reads: CASSILATTSTDTQYF. The variable domain in full, completed from reference TRBV19 and TRBJ2-3, reads DGGITQSPKYLFRKEGQNVTLSCEQNLNHDAMYWYRQDPGQGLRLIYYSQIVNDFQKGDIAEGYSVSREKKESFPLTVTSAQKNPTAFYLCASSILATTSTDTQYFGPGTRLTVL.

This chain connects TRBV20-1 to TRBJ2-3; the TCRdb call, TRBD1, lacks DNA for checking. The germline V gene encodes CDR1 DFQATT and CDR2 SNEGSKA (reference sequence). The CDR3 extends over 13 amino acids. CDR3 amino acids: CSANKDRVDTQYF.